This TCR beta chain was captured in a study of cytomegalovirus exposure and HLA in healthy donors. A remark on this clone: What it recognizes is unknown.

Findings of the study overall: Investigators reported 150 to 200 TCR beta chains as tied to cytomegalovirus.

Repertoires were generated with immunoSEQ multiplex PCR, while TCRdb's copy carries only in-frame clones and drops some. The data show some 210,000 clones, around 90% seen once. The CDR3 totals 18 residues. Germline CDR1 is SGHTA and CDR2 is FQGTGA. The junction had 14 bases not matched to a gene; V was cut back by 5 bases and J by 2 bases. Specimen: PBMCs. The gene calls are TRBV7-3 and TRBJ2-2, with 7 bases lining up with TRBD2. The source of this sequence is a woman aged 18-29 years in good health and CMV-seropositive. The CDR3 DNA reads as TGTGCCAGCAGCACCCCGGGAAGGGAGGGCCCCAACACCGGGGAGCTGTTTTTT. Its translation is CASSTPGREGPNTGELFF.